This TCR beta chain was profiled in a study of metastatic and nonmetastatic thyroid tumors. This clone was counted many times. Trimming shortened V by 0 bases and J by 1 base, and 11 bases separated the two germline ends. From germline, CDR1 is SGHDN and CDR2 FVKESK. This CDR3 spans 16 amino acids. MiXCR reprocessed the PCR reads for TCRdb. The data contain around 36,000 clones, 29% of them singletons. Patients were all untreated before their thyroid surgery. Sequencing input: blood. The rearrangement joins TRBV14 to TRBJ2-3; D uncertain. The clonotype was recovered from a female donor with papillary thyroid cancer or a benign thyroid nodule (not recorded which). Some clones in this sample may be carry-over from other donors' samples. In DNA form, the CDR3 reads TGTGCCAGCAGCCAAGATCTGTGGAGACGCACAGATACGCAGTATTTT. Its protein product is CASSQDLWRRTDTQYF.